Presented here are 4 T cell receptor beta chains from one specimen sequenced in a study of CD8 T cells in ankylosing spondylitis. Overall study results and limits: Seven to nine highly homologous variants formed a TCR beta motif that appeared characteristic of ankylosing spondylitis blood.

MiXCR, applied by TCRdb to the 5' RACE reads, yields one record per CDR3 protein. There are around 890,000 distinct CDR3 sequences in the sample; approximately 10% occur only once, and approximately 0.46% lies in the top ten. No cognate antigen is known for these TCRs. The specimen was blood, either unsorted or a sorted T cell fraction (not recorded which). The receptors were gathered from a male donor with ankylosing spondylitis.

The chain combines TRBV5-8 with TRBJ2-3; 8 bases are shared with TRBD2. V was pared by 4 bases and J by 0 bases, with 10 bases of the junction left unmatched. CDR1 and CDR2 from the germline V gene are SGHTS and YDEGEE. CDR3 size: 17 residues. The CDR3 nucleotides are TGTGCCAGCAGCATCAGCCTCACTAGCGGTAGCACAGATACGCAGTATTTT. Its protein is CASSISLTSGSTDTQYF.

This clonotype showed up just a few times. The rearrangement uses TRBV6-1 and TRBJ1-1; TRBD1 matches 7 bases. This CDR3 region has 17 residues. Germline V CDR1 and CDR2: MNHNS, SASEGT. The V gene end was trimmed by 5 bases and the J gene end by 0 bases; junction bases not matched to a gene: 12. The DNA for the CDR3 is TGTGCCAGCAGTCTTAGGACAGGATCGAGGATGAACACTGAAGCTTTCTTT. Translating gives CASSLRTGSRMNTEAFF.

There are many counts of this clonotype. J is TRBJ2-1 and V is TRBV29-1; possibly TRBD1 or TRBD2 for D (5 bases each). The CDR3 extends over 14 amino acids. V lost 4 bases and J lost 4, with 14 bases in between. The V gene's germline CDR1 is SQVTM and CDR2 ANQGSEA. The CDR3 reads CSVGGSLVYNEQFF. The CDR3 coding sequence is TGCAGCGTTGGGGGGTCATTAGTGTACAATGAGCAGTTCTTC.

The CDR3 loop reads CASSLVVGVTDTQYF. The DNA of the CDR3 is TGCGCCAGCAGCTTGGTGGTCGGTGTTACAGATACGCAGTATTTT. This chain connects TRBV5-1 to TRBJ2-3; D gene unclear. Per germline, CDR1 SGHRS and CDR2 YFSETQ. Trimming cost V 0 bases and J 3 bases, with 11 bases left between them. The CDR3 is 15 amino acids.